The entry below gives a single TCR beta chain sequence along with its context. Its antigen is unknown. The data derive from a study of T-cell memory formation after mild COVID-19. Trimming pared 4 bases from V and 6 bases from J, leaving 10 bases between. The CDR3 extends over 13 amino acids. The germline CDR1 and CDR2 sequences are LGHNA and YSLEER. Study-wide findings and caveats: Clones shrinking between day 15 and 85 showed a balanced CD4/CD8 split, and those that grew later tilted toward CD4+. Pre-infection memory showed some responding clones, and this suggested that cross-reactive memory joined.

Libraries for TCRalpha and TCRbeta carried sample barcodes and unique molecular identifiers via 5'RACE. TCRdb re-analysed the 5' RACE reads in MiXCR, keeping a single row per CDR3 protein. The table lists approximately 99,000 distinct CDR3 sequences, roughly a sixth of them singletons. This receptor was obtained from a man younger than 35 who had mild COVID-19 (a few samples of this study predate the infection). Cell type and time point are not known. The rearrangement links TRBV4-3 to TRBJ1-5; D may be TRBD1 (5 bases). The specimen was PBMCs or a T cell subset sorted from them (not recorded which). The CDR3: CASSPTGVQPQHF. CDR3 nucleotide sequence: TGCGCCAGCAGCCCGACGGGGGTTCAGCCCCAGCATTTT.